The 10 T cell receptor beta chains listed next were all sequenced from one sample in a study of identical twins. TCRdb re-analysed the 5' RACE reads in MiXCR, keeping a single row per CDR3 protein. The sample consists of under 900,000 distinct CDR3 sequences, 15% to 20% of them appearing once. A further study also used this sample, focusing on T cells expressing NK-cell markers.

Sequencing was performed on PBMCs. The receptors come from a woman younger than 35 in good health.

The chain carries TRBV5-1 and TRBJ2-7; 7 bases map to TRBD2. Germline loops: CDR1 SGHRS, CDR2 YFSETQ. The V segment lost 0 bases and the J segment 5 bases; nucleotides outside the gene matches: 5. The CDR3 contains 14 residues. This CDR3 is CASSLAGGRNEQYF. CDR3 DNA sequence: TGCGCCAGCAGCTTGGCCGGGGGGAGAAACGAGCAGTACTTC.

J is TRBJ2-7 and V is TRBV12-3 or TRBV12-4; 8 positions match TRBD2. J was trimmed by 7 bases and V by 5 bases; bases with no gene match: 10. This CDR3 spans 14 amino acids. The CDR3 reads CASSPSGSGWEQYF. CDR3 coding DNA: TGTGCCAGCAGTCCCAGCGGGAGCGGATGGGAGCAGTACTTC.

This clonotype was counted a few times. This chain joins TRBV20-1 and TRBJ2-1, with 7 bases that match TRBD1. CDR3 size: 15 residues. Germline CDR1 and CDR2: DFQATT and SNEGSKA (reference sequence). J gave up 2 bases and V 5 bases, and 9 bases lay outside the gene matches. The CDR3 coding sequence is TGCAGTGCTTTCCATTCCGGGACAGCCTACAATGAGCAGTTCTTC. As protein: CSAFHSGTAYNEQFF.

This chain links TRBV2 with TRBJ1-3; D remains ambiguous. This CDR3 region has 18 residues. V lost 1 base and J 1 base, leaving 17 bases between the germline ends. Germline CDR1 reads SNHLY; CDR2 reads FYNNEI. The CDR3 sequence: CASSEVLSWADSGNTIYF. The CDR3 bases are TGTGCCAGCAGTGAAGTTCTATCCTGGGCTGATTCTGGAAACACCATATATTTT. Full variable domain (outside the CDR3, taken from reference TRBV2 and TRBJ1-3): EPEVTQTPSHQVTQMGQEVILRCVPISNHLYFYWYRQILGQKVEFLVSFYNNEISEKSEIFDDQFSVERPDGSNFTLKIRSTKLEDSAMYFCASSEVLSWADSGNTIYFGEGSWLTVV.

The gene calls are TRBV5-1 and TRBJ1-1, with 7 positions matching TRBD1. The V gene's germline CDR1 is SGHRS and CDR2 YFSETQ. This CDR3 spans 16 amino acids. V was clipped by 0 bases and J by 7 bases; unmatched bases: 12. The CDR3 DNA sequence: TGCGCCAGCAGCTTGGTGTTTGAGGGGGCAGGTGGTGAAGCTTTCTTT. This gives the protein CASSLVFEGAGGEAFF.

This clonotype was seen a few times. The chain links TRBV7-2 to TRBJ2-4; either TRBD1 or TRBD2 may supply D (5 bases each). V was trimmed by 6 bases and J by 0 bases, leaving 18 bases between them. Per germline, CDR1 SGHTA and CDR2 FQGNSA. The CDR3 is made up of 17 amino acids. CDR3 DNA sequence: TGTGCCAGCAGTCCATACAAGAGGGGTCTAGCCAAAAACATTCAGTACTTC. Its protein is CASSPYKRGLAKNIQYF.

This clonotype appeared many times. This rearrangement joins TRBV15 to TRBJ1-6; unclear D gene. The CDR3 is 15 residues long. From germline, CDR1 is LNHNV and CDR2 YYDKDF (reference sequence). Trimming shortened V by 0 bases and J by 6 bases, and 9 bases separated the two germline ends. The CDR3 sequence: CATSRERFLNSPLHF. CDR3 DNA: TGTGCCACCAGCAGAGAGCGGTTCCTTAATTCACCCCTCCACTTT.

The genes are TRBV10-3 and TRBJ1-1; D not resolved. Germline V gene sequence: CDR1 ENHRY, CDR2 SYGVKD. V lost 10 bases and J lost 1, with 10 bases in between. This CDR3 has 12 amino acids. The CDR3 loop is CATRLRNTEAFF. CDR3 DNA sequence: TGTGCCACCCGGCTAAGGAACACTGAAGCTTTCTTT.

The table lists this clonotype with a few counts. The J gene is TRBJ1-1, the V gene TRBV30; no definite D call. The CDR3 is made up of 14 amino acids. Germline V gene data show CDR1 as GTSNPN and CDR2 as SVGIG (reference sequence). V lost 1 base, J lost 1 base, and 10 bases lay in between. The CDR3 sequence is CAWSALLGNTEAFF. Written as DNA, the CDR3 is TGTGCCTGGAGTGCATTACTCGGGAACACTGAAGCTTTCTTT.

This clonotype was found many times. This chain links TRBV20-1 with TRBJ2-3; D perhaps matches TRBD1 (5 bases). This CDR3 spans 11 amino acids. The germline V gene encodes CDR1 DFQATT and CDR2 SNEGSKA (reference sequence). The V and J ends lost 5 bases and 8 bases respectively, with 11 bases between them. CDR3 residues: CSARQGGTQYF. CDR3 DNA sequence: TGCAGTGCTCGGCAGGGCGGTACGCAGTATTTT.